This T cell receptor (beta chain) appears in the sequencing data of a study of blood T cell repertoires in COVID-19. Study-wide context: Samples taken during acute and convalescent COVID-19 were collected in the United States, Italy and Spain.

Profiled with immunoSEQ multiplex PCR; TCRdb holds only in-frame clones, not every one. This table holds under 200,000 clones, more than 75% found once. Trimming took off 2 bases at V and 6 bases at J, with 10 bases between the two ends. From germline, CDR1 is MGHRA and CDR2 YSYEKL. This CDR3 comprises 13 residues. The rearrangement uses TRBV4-1 and TRBJ1-1; no definite D call. The sequence was collected from a man aged 35 to 55 with active or convalescent COVID-19. Material: peripheral blood. The CDR3 region has the DNA TGCGCCAGCAGCCAACGGCGCGGGTCTGAAGCTTTCTTT. Its translation: CASSQRRGSEAFF.